The 3 T cell receptor delta chains in this list originate from one sample, sequenced in a study of delta chain sequences of gamma delta T cells. TCRdb reprocessed the 5' RACE reads through CATT. The repertoire includes 2,000 to 2,500 delta-chain clones, 25% to 30% of them detected once, and roughly 18% sits in the top ten. The sample consisted of either unsorted cells or a sorted T cell fraction (not recorded which). These receptors were collected from a human donor in good health.

Turning to this clone: This may arise from a read error, as a much more abundant clone is one base away. This chain uses TRDV2 with TRDJ1; TRDD3 might be the D (6 bases). Trimming pared 2 bases from V and 1 base from J, leaving 10 bases between. The V gene's germline CDR1 is GEAIGNYY and CDR2 EKD. The CDR3 consists of 14 residues. CDR3 nucleotide sequence: TGTGCCTGTGACAGCTGGGGAGCCACCGATAAACTCATCTTT. Residues: CACDSWGATDKLIF.

The gene calls are TRDV2 and TRDJ1; the match to TRDD3 covers 8 bases. The V and J ends lost 3 bases and 1 base, in that order; junction bases with no gene match: 18. This CDR3 contains 19 residues. Germline CDR1 GEAIGNYY, CDR2 EKD. The CDR3: CACDPIQGNTGDTTDKLIF. CDR3 bases: TGTGCCTGTGACCCGATTCAGGGAAATACTGGGGATACCACCGATAAACTCATCTTT.

This clone is judged medium-sized (0.01 to 0.1%). V and J are TRDV2 and TRDJ1, with a possible D match to TRDD3 (5 bases). V shed 1 base and J shed 0 bases, with 20 bases lying between them. Germline V gene lookup returns CDR1 GEAIGNYY and CDR2 EKD. The CDR3 is made up of 18 amino acids. CDR3 sequence reads: CACDTIERGLPYTDKLIF. The DNA of the CDR3 is TGTGCCTGTGACACGATTGAAAGGGGGCTCCCGTACACCGATAAACTCATCTTT.